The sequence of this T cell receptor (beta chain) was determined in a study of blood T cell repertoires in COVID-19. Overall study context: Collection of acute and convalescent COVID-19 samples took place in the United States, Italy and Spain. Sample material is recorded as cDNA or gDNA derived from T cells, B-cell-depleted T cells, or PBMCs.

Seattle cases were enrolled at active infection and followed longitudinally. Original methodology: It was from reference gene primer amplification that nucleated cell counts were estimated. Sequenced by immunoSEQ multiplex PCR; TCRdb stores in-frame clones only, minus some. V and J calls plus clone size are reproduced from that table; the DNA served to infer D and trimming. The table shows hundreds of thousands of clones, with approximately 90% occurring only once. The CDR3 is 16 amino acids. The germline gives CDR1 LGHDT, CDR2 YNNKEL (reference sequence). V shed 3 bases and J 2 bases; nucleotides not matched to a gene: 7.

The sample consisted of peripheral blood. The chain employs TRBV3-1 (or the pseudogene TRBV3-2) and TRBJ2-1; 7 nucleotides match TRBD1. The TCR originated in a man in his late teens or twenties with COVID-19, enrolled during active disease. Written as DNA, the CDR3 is TGTGCCAGCAGCCAGCGACAGGGAACGCCCTACAATGAGCAGTTCTTC. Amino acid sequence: CASSQRQGTPYNEQFF.